These T cell receptor beta chains were read from a single sample in a study of cytomegalovirus exposure and HLA in healthy donors. Data came from immunoSEQ multiplex PCR; TCRdb stores just in-frame clones and leaves some out. The sample carries 90,000 or so clones, roughly 73% recorded once. The sequencing input was PBMCs. These TCRs come from a male donor in good health and CMV-seropositive. CDR3s include the opening cysteine and the closing phenylalanine or tryptophan. The order of the fields is clone size, V gene, J gene, D gene, CDR3 DNA, CDR3 protein. D genes are given only for firm matches. Size values are once, few and many counts, or a class for expanded clones, and some rows have none.

abundance: NA
v_gene: TRBV7-2
j_gene: TRBJ2-1
d_gene: TRBD1
CDR3nt: TGTGCCAGCAGCCAAGACAGGGGCCCCTACAATGAGCAGTTCTTC
CDR3aa: CASSQDRGPYNEQFF

abundance: NA
v_gene: TRBV5-4
j_gene: TRBJ1-2
d_gene: NA
CDR3nt: TGTGCCAGCAGCTTGGCACAGGGAAAGGCTGATGGCTACACCTTC
CDR3aa: CASSLAQGKADGYTF

abundance: NA
v_gene: TRBV19
j_gene: TRBJ1-5
d_gene: TRBD1
CDR3nt: TGTGCCAGTAGTGTAACAGGGGGCCTGAATCAGCCCCAGCATTTT
CDR3aa: CASSVTGGLNQPQHF

abundance: once
v_gene: TRBV19
j_gene: TRBJ1-5
d_gene: NA
CDR3nt: TGTGCCAGTAGTTATGACAGGTTGGAGAGCAATCAGCCCCAGCATTTT
CDR3aa: CASSYDRLESNQPQHF

abundance: NA
v_gene: TRBV6-5
j_gene: TRBJ1-3
d_gene: NA
CDR3nt: TGTGCCAGCAGTTCCGCCGGGACAACTGGAAACACCATATATTTT
CDR3aa: CASSSAGTTGNTIYF

abundance: once
v_gene: TRBV19
j_gene: TRBJ1-5
d_gene: TRBD1
CDR3nt: TGTGCCAGTAGACAGGGTTGGGACAGGGGGAATCAGCCCCAGCATTTT
CDR3aa: CASRQGWDRGNQPQHF

abundance: once
v_gene: TRBV11-2
j_gene: TRBJ2-1
d_gene: TRBD2
CDR3nt: TGTGCCAGCAGCTTGGGGACTAGCGGGACTAATGAGCAGTTCTTC
CDR3aa: CASSLGTSGTNEQFF

abundance: NA
v_gene: TRBV27
j_gene: TRBJ1-2
d_gene: NA
CDR3nt: TGTGCCAGCAGTTTCCGGACAGCGGTCCTTAGCGGGCTTAACTATGGCTACACCTTC
CDR3aa: CASSFRTAVLSGLNYGYTF

abundance: once
v_gene: TRBV7-3
j_gene: TRBJ2-7
d_gene: NA
CDR3nt: TGTGCCAGCAGCATCGCCCGGGGCTACGAGCAGTACTTC
CDR3aa: CASSIARGYEQYF

abundance: few
v_gene: TRBV5-1
j_gene: TRBJ2-7
d_gene: TRBD1
CDR3nt: TGCGCCAGCAGCTTGGCCGGGGACAGGGTCCCCTACGAGCAGTACTTC
CDR3aa: CASSLAGDRVPYEQYF

abundance: NA
v_gene: TRBV6-5
j_gene: TRBJ2-3
d_gene: NA
CDR3nt: TGTGCCAGCCTACTACTCCCCCAGATGGATACGCAGTATTTT
CDR3aa: CASLLLPQMDTQYF

abundance: NA
v_gene: TRBV7-8
j_gene: TRBJ2-3
d_gene: TRBD2
CDR3nt: TGTGCCAGCAGCTTCTATACTAGCGGGGAGGATACGCAGTATTTT
CDR3aa: CASSFYTSGEDTQYF

abundance: NA
v_gene: TRBV5-5
j_gene: TRBJ2-7
d_gene: TRBD1
CDR3nt: TGTGCCAGCAGTGCCCGGACAGGGGGCCGCGAGCAGTACTTC
CDR3aa: CASSARTGGREQYF

abundance: NA
v_gene: TRBV19
j_gene: TRBJ2-1
d_gene: TRBD1
CDR3nt: TGTGCCAGTAGTTTCCGACAGGGGGGCGATGAGCAGTTCTTC
CDR3aa: CASSFRQGGDEQFF

abundance: NA
v_gene: TRBV5-1
j_gene: TRBJ2-3
d_gene: NA
CDR3nt: TGCGCCAGCAGTTTTGGGCCGAGCACAGATACGCAGTATTTT
CDR3aa: CASSFGPSTDTQYF

abundance: NA
v_gene: TRBV7-9
j_gene: TRBJ2-3
d_gene: NA
CDR3nt: TGTGCCAGCAGCGCTTTTAGCGTAACAGATACGCAGTATTTT
CDR3aa: CASSAFSVTDTQYF

abundance: once
v_gene: TRBV5-6
j_gene: TRBJ2-7
d_gene: NA
CDR3nt: TGTGCCAGCAGCTTGGGGCAGGTCCCCTACGAGCAGTACTTC
CDR3aa: CASSLGQVPYEQYF

abundance: NA
v_gene: TRBV7-2
j_gene: TRBJ1-1
d_gene: TRBD1
CDR3nt: TGTGCCAGCAGTAGAACAGGGGAACGGAACACTGAAGCTTTCTTT
CDR3aa: CASSRTGERNTEAFF

abundance: NA
v_gene: TRBV2
j_gene: TRBJ2-7
d_gene: NA
CDR3nt: TGTGCCACATCCCGGCGCGCAGGGGGGATAGTTCTCGAGCAGTACTTC
CDR3aa: CATSRRAGGIVLEQYF

abundance: NA
v_gene: TRBV7-6
j_gene: TRBJ2-2
d_gene: TRBD1
CDR3nt: TGTGCCAGCAGCCTGGGGACAGGGAACACCGGGGAGCTGTTTTTT
CDR3aa: CASSLGTGNTGELFF

abundance: NA
v_gene: TRBV27
j_gene: TRBJ2-7
d_gene: NA
CDR3nt: TGTGCCAGCAGACCTAGACTGGGCTCCTACGAGCAGTACTTC
CDR3aa: CASRPRLGSYEQYF

abundance: NA
v_gene: TRBV2
j_gene: TRBJ2-1
d_gene: NA
CDR3nt: TGTGCCAGCAGTGAAAACGGGGGGCGAAACAATGAGCAGTTCTTC
CDR3aa: CASSENGGRNNEQFF

abundance: NA
v_gene: TRBV19
j_gene: TRBJ1-5
d_gene: TRBD1
CDR3nt: TGTGCCAGTACCGTTCGTGTGGGACAGGGCGTCGGTAGGCAGCCCCAGCATTTT
CDR3aa: CASTVRVGQGVGRQPQHF

abundance: NA
v_gene: TRBV18
j_gene: TRBJ2-2
d_gene: TRBD2
CDR3nt: TGTGCCAGCTCACCCCCGGGACTAGCGGACACCGGGGAGCTGTTTTTT
CDR3aa: CASSPPGLADTGELFF

abundance: few
v_gene: TRBV5-6
j_gene: TRBJ2-7
d_gene: TRBD2
CDR3nt: TGTGCCAGCAGCACTGGACTAGCGGGAGGAGAGCAGTACTTC
CDR3aa: CASSTGLAGGEQYF

abundance: few
v_gene: TRBV29-1
j_gene: TRBJ2-3
d_gene: TRBD1
CDR3nt: TGCAGCGCCAGGGGGCTCGGGGACAGGGGTGGGGATACGCAGTATTTT
CDR3aa: CSARGLGDRGGDTQYF

abundance: few
v_gene: TRBV27
j_gene: TRBJ2-7
d_gene: NA
CDR3nt: TGTGCCAGCAGGCTACAGGGTATAAACGAGCAGTACTTC
CDR3aa: CASRLQGINEQYF

abundance: once
v_gene: TRBV30
j_gene: TRBJ2-1
d_gene: TRBD2
CDR3nt: TGTGCCTACCTACTAGCGGGAGGGCCCCATGAGCAGTTCTTC
CDR3aa: CAYLLAGGPHEQFF

abundance: NA
v_gene: TRBV5-4
j_gene: TRBJ1-2
d_gene: TRBD1
CDR3nt: TGTGCCAGCAGCGGACCGGGACAGGGGGCGGAAGGCTACACCTTC
CDR3aa: CASSGPGQGAEGYTF

abundance: NA
v_gene: TRBV7-9
j_gene: TRBJ2-7
d_gene: NA
CDR3nt: TGTGCCAGCAGCTTATCGACACCATCCTACGAGCAGTACTTC
CDR3aa: CASSLSTPSYEQYF

abundance: NA
v_gene: TRBV9
j_gene: TRBJ2-1
d_gene: TRBD1
CDR3nt: TGTGCCAGCAGCGGACAGGGAAGGGGACACAATGAGCAGTTCTTC
CDR3aa: CASSGQGRGHNEQFF

abundance: once
v_gene: TRBV27
j_gene: TRBJ1-5
d_gene: TRBD1
CDR3nt: TGTGCCAGCAGTCCCCGGGACAGGGGGAATCAGCCCCAGCATTTT
CDR3aa: CASSPRDRGNQPQHF

abundance: NA
v_gene: TRBV5-8
j_gene: TRBJ2-3
d_gene: TRBD2
CDR3nt: TGTGCCAGCAGCCTCGACCTAGCGGGTACAGATACGCAGTATTTT
CDR3aa: CASSLDLAGTDTQYF

abundance: few
v_gene: TRBV21-1
j_gene: TRBJ1-2
d_gene: NA
CDR3nt: TGTGCCAGCAGTATAAGAACTAGACCCCGGGACAGGGGGGTATTAAGCTATGGCTACACCTTC
CDR3aa: CASSIRTRPRDRGVLSYGYTF

abundance: NA
v_gene: TRBV19
j_gene: TRBJ2-7
d_gene: NA
CDR3nt: TGTGCCAGTCGCTCGGGTAACTCCTACGAGCAGTACTTC
CDR3aa: CASRSGNSYEQYF

abundance: NA
v_gene: TRBV2
j_gene: TRBJ2-7
d_gene: TRBD1
CDR3nt: TGTGCCAGCAGTGTGGGACAGCCACCCTACGAGCAGTACTTC
CDR3aa: CASSVGQPPYEQYF

abundance: NA
v_gene: TRBV5-1
j_gene: TRBJ2-1
d_gene: TRBD1
CDR3nt: TGCGCCAGCAGCTTGGGGGTGGACAGGTACAATGAGCAGTTCTTC
CDR3aa: CASSLGVDRYNEQFF

abundance: NA
v_gene: TRBV7-9
j_gene: TRBJ1-1
d_gene: NA
CDR3nt: TGTGCCAGCAGCTTAGGTTTTTCCGGAGATATGAACACTGAAGCTTTCTTT
CDR3aa: CASSLGFSGDMNTEAFF

abundance: NA
v_gene: TRBV4-1
j_gene: TRBJ1-2
d_gene: NA
CDR3nt: TGCGCCAGCAGCCCAAATCCCTTTCGCAGGGTGAATGGTGACTATGGCTACACCTTC
CDR3aa: CASSPNPFRRVNGDYGYTF